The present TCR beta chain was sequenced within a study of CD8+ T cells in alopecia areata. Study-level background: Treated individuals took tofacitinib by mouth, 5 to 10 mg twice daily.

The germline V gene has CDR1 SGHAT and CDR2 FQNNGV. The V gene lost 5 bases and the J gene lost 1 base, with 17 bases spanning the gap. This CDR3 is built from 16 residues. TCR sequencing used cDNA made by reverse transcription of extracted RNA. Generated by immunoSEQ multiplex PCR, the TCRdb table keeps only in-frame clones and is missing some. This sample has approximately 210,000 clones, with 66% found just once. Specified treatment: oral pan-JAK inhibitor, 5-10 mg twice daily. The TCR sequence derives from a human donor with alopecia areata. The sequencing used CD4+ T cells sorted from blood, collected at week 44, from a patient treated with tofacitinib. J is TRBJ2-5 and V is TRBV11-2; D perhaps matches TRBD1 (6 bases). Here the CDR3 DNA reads TGTGCCAGCAGCCATGGACAGCAAATAATCCAAGAGACCCAGTACTTC. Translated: CASSHGQQIIQETQYF. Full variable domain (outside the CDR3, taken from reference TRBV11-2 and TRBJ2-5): EAGVAQSPRYKIIEKRQSVAFWCNPISGHATLYWYQQILGQGPKLLIQFQNNGVVDDSQLPKDRFSAERLKGVDSTLKIQPAKLEDSAVYLCASSHGQQIIQETQYFGPGTRLLVL.